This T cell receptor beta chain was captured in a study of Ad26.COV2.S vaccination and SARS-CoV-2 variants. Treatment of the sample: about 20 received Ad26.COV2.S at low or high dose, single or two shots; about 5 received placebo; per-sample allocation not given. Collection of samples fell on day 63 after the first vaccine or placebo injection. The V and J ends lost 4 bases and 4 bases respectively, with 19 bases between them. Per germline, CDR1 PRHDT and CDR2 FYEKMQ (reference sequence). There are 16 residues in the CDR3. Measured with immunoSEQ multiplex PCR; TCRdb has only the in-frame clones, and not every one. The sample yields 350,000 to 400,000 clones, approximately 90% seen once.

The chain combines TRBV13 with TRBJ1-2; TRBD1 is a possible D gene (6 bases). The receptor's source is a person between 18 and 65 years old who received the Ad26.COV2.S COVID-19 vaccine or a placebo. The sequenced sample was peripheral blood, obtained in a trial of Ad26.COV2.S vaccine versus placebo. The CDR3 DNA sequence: TGTGCCAGCAGCTCAAGCGGAGTGACAGGCCTCTATGGCTACACCTTC. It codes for CASSSSGVTGLYGYTF. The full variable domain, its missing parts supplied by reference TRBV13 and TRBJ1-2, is AAGVIQSPRHLIKEKRETATLKCYPIPRHDTVYWYQQGPGQDPQFLISFYEKMQSDKGSIPDRFSAQQFSDYHSELNMSSLELGDSALYFCASSSSGVTGLYGYTFGSGTRLTVV.